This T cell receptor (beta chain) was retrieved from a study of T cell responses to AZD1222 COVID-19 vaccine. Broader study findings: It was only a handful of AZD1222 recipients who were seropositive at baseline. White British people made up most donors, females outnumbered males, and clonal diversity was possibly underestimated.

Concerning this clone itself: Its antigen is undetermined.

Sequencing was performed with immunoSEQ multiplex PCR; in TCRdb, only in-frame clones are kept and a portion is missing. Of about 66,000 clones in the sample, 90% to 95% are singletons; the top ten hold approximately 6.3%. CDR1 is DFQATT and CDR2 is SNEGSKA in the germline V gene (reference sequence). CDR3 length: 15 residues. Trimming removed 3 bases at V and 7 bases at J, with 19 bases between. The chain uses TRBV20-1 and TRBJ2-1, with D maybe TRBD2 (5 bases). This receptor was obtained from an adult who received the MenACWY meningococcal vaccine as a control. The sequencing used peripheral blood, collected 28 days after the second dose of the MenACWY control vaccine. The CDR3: CSASSVSGAKNEQFF. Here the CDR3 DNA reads TGCAGTGCTAGTTCGGTCAGCGGAGCTAAAAATGAGCAGTTCTTC.